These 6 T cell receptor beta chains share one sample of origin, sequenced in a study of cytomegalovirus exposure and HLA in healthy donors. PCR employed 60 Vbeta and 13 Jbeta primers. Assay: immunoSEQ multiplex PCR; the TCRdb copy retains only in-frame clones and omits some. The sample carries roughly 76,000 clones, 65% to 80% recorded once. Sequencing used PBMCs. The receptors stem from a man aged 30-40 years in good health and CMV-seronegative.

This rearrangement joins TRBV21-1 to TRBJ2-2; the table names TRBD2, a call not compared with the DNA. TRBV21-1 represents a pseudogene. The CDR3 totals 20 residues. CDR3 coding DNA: TGTGCCAGCAGTTCAAGGCGGACTAGCGGGAGGGCCGGTTCCCCCGCGGAGCTGTTTTTT. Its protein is CASSSRRTSGRAGSPAELFF.

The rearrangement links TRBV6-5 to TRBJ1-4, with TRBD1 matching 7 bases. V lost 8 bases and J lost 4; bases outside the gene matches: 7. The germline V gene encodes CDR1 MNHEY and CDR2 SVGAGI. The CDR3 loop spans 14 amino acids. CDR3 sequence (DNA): TGTGCCAGCGCCATGACAGGGATTAATGAAAAACTGTTTTTT. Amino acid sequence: CASAMTGINEKLFF.

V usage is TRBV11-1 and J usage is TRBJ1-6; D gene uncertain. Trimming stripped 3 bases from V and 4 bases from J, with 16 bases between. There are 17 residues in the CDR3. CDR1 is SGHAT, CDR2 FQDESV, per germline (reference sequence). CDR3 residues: CASSLERGGDYNSPLHF. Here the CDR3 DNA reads TGTGCCAGCAGCTTGGAGAGAGGAGGCGATTATAATTCACCCCTCCACTTT. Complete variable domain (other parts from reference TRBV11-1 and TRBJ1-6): EAEVAQSPRYKITEKSQAVAFWCDPISGHATLYWYRQILGQGPELLVQFQDESVVDDSQLPKDRFSAERLKGVDSTLKIQPAELGDSAMYLCASSLERGGDYNSPLHFGNGTRLTVT.

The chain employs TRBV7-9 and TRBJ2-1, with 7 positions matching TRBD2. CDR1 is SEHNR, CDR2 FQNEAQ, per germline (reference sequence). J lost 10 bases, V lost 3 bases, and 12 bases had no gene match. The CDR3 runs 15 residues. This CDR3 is CASSFHSGLTWEQFF. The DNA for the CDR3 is TGTGCCAGCAGCTTTCATAGCGGGCTCACTTGGGAGCAGTTCTTC.

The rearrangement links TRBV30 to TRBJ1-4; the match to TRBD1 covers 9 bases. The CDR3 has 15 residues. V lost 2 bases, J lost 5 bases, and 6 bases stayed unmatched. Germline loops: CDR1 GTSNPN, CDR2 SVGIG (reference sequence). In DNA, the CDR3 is TGTGCCTGGAGTTTCACGACAGGGGGGAATGAAAAACTGTTTTTT. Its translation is CAWSFTTGGNEKLFF.

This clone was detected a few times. The CDR3 coding sequence is TGTGCCAGCAGCCCAGACCGACAGAGGGGGGAGACCCAGTACTTC. It translates to CASSPDRQRGETQYF. The rearrangement links TRBV4-2 to TRBJ2-5; TRBD1 is a possible D gene (6 bases). This CDR3 comprises 15 residues. Germline values: CDR1 LGHNA, CDR2 YNFKEQ. Between the trimmed V and J ends, which lost 4 bases and 5 bases, there was a span of 17 bases.